Listed below are T cell receptor beta chains from one sample, sequenced in a study of blood T cell repertoires in COVID-19. Clones were sequenced by immunoSEQ multiplex PCR, and TCRdb holds only the in-frame ones, with some missing. This table holds about 230,000 clones, roughly 76% found once. Sequenced input: peripheral blood. The receptors were gathered from a woman aged 80 or over with COVID-19, enrolled during active disease. CDR3s include the opening cysteine and the closing phenylalanine or tryptophan. Some rows mark clone size as missing; the rest say once, few, many or name a class of expanded clone.

cdr3_aa	v_call	j_call	clone_size
CASSLGRQPQHF	TRBV5-6	TRBJ1-5	few
CAISEAQGAVGEQYF	TRBV10-3	TRBJ2-7	-
CASSLTVTGELFF	TRBV7-9	TRBJ2-2	once
CASSFQGGPGANVLTF	TRBV7-2	TRBJ2-6	-
CASSGPDKDTEAFF	TRBV27	TRBJ1-1	-
CASSSTGRSYGYTF	TRBV7-7	TRBJ1-2	-
CASSPSVVQPQHF	TRBV11-2	TRBJ1-5	-
CASSRQGRGYGYTF	TRBV19	TRBJ1-2	once
CAAQPEGGNQPQHF	TRBV24-1	TRBJ1-5	once
CASSQAYVPNQPQHF	TRBV19	TRBJ1-5	-
CASSLAGTISSYEQYF	TRBV7-8	TRBJ2-7	few
CASSSQGHDGETQYF	TRBV7-9	TRBJ2-5	-
CASSLGTGNAYEQYF	TRBV7-6	TRBJ2-7	many
CASIYRGMNTEAFF	TRBV2	TRBJ1-1	-
CASSPQNPDGYTF	TRBV7-9	TRBJ1-2	-
CASSLGLAGGIEQFF	TRBV28	TRBJ2-1	once
CASSDRGGGNYGYTF	TRBV6-1	TRBJ1-2	-
CASSSVRGAGNTIYF	TRBV11-2	TRBJ1-3	-
CASSPPGSYEQYF	TRBV11-2	TRBJ2-7	-
CASRRYSTSTDTQYF	TRBV5-1	TRBJ2-3	-
CASSLSENYGYTF	TRBV12-3/TRBV12-4	TRBJ1-2	-
CASRATGVGGYTF	TRBV2	TRBJ1-2	-
CASSLSGDLNYGYTF	TRBV5-5	TRBJ1-2	-
CASSPGQGAIYEQYF	TRBV7-9	TRBJ2-7	-
CASRTGENTEAFF	TRBV6-5	TRBJ1-1	-
CASSYLYGQGNSPLHF	TRBV5-1	TRBJ1-6	-
CASRRTGPNYGYTF	TRBV7-9	TRBJ1-2	few
CASSKGLAQETQYF	TRBV2	TRBJ2-5	-
CASSLVQGTEAFF	TRBV11-2	TRBJ1-1	once
CASSPVGAGYEKLFF	TRBV5-1	TRBJ1-4	-
CASSLAGGSNQPQHF	TRBV7-2	TRBJ1-5	-
CASSQSWGATEAFF	TRBV4-1	TRBJ1-1	medium-sized
CASRPDRGGEAFF	TRBV10-1	TRBJ1-1	-
CASSPDREAFF	TRBV18	TRBJ1-1	few
CASSVDGYGYTF	TRBV9	TRBJ1-2	-
CASSLGQGYYSPLHF	TRBV5-6	TRBJ1-6	-
CASSLNTPNYGYTF	TRBV7-9	TRBJ1-2	-
CASSQVIESNQPQHF	TRBV4-1	TRBJ1-5	-
CASSYRDRGAEQYF	TRBV7-6	TRBJ2-7	-
CAIKIPGTDTQYF	TRBV10-3	TRBJ2-3	-
CASSPASGEQYF	TRBV28	TRBJ2-7	-
CASSQGLSSTDTQYF	TRBV11-2	TRBJ2-3	-
CASSLGTGDNEKLFF	TRBV5-6	TRBJ1-4	-
CASRGVWPEAFF	TRBV6-5	TRBJ1-1	once
CASSQGHSYEQYF	TRBV6-5	TRBJ2-7	-
CASGRAGNTIYF	TRBV2	TRBJ1-3	once
CAWRGTVGSPLHF	TRBV30	TRBJ1-6	-
CSAEKNTQYF	TRBV20-1	TRBJ2-3	-
CASRQGDRLNTEAFF	TRBV2	TRBJ1-1	-
CASSGGGSHTGELFF	TRBV11-2	TRBJ2-2	few
CASTRTAIYGYTF	TRBV19	TRBJ1-2	-
CATRGGPNTEAFF	TRBV7-3	TRBJ1-1	few
CASTSSSNIQYF	TRBV6-5	TRBJ2-4	-
CASSDRRDTQYF	TRBV6-1	TRBJ2-3	few
CASSRGRDRGDNEQFF	TRBV5-4	TRBJ2-1	few
CASSLAPQGGGSEAFF	TRBV5-1	TRBJ1-1	-
CASIPRGAGANVLTF	TRBV7-2	TRBJ2-6	-
CASNGDRVRGTEAFF	TRBV2	TRBJ1-1	-
CSAGGATEAFF	TRBV20-1	TRBJ1-1	few